These T cell receptor beta chains were read from a single sample in a study of cytomegalovirus exposure and HLA in healthy donors. The table came from immunoSEQ multiplex PCR; TCRdb's copy has only in-frame clones and leaves some out. Of about 260,000 clones in the sample, around 65% were seen once. What was sequenced was PBMCs. These receptors all come from a female donor in good health and CMV-seronegative. The CDR3 runs from the conserved cysteine through the conserved F or W. The D gene is left open where the match is weak. The size entry is marked missing in some rows and otherwise reads once, few, many or a size class.

CDR3aa,CDR3nt,j_gene,v_gene,d_gene,abundance
CSSSLSPGSGANVLTF,TGTTCCAGCAGCCTTTCCCCCGGGTCTGGGGCCAACGTCCTGACTTTC,TRBJ2-6,TRBV7-9,NA,NA
CASRQQGAQNQPQHF,TGTGCCAGCAGACAACAGGGGGCCCAAAATCAGCCCCAGCATTTT,TRBJ1-5,TRBV6-6,TRBD1,NA
CASSLVDRDGTEAFF,TGCGCCAGCAGCTTGGTCGACAGGGATGGCACTGAAGCTTTCTTT,TRBJ1-1,TRBV5-1,TRBD1,few
CASRGSLDTGELFF,TGTGCCAGCCGCGGGAGTCTCGACACCGGGGAGCTGTTTTTT,TRBJ2-2,TRBV28,TRBD2,NA
CASTAGADYTF,TGTGCCAGCACAGCAGGGGCAGACTACACCTTC,TRBJ1-2,TRBV6-5,NA,NA
CASSPGTGALELFF,TGTGCCAGCAGCCCCGGGACAGGTGCGTTGGAACTGTTTTTT,TRBJ1-4,TRBV27,TRBD1,NA
CASSQVVRGYTF,TGTGCCAGTTCCCAGGTCGTTAGGGGCTACACCTTC,TRBJ1-2,TRBV28,NA,few
CASSSAFGAGVYNEQFF,TGTGCCAGCAGCTCCGCGTTTGGGGCGGGGGTATACAATGAGCAGTTCTTC,TRBJ2-1,TRBV7-8,TRBD2,NA
CASSPPGLAATDTQYF,TGTGCCAGCAGTCCGCCGGGACTAGCGGCCACAGATACGCAGTATTTT,TRBJ2-3,TRBV28,TRBD2,NA
CASRADPTEQYF,TGCGCCAGCAGAGCGGATCCTACGGAGCAGTACTTC,TRBJ2-7,TRBV5-1,NA,NA
CASSLRPPTSGARYEQFF,TGCGCCAGCAGCTTGCGTCCGCCCACTAGCGGAGCGAGGTATGAGCAGTTCTTC,TRBJ2-1,TRBV5-1,TRBD2,NA
CASSQYPTGLNTEAFF,TGCGCCAGCAGTCAATACCCAACAGGGCTGAACACTGAAGCTTTCTTT,TRBJ1-1,TRBV23-1,NA,NA
CASSSRLAGYTDTQYF,TGTGCCAGCAGTTCCCGACTAGCGGGATACACAGATACGCAGTATTTT,TRBJ2-3,TRBV27,TRBD2,NA
CASRLDSRGLYNEQFF,TGTGCCAGCAGACTCGACTCGCGAGGCTTATACAATGAGCAGTTCTTC,TRBJ2-1,TRBV2,NA,once
CASSLGTGLRTDTQYF,TGTGCCAGCAGCTTAGGGACAGGGCTTCGCACAGATACGCAGTATTTT,TRBJ2-3,TRBV7-8,TRBD1,NA
CASSPGLAGGNNEQFF,TGTGCCAGCAGTCCGGGACTAGCGGGAGGAAACAATGAGCAGTTCTTC,TRBJ2-1,TRBV2,TRBD2,NA
CASSLSGRELYEQYF,TGCGCCAGCAGCTTGTCCGGGCGGGAGCTCTACGAGCAGTACTTC,TRBJ2-7,TRBV5-1,TRBD2,NA
CAWSADRDGYTF,TGTGCCTGGAGTGCCGACAGGGATGGCTACACCTTC,TRBJ1-2,TRBV30,TRBD1,NA